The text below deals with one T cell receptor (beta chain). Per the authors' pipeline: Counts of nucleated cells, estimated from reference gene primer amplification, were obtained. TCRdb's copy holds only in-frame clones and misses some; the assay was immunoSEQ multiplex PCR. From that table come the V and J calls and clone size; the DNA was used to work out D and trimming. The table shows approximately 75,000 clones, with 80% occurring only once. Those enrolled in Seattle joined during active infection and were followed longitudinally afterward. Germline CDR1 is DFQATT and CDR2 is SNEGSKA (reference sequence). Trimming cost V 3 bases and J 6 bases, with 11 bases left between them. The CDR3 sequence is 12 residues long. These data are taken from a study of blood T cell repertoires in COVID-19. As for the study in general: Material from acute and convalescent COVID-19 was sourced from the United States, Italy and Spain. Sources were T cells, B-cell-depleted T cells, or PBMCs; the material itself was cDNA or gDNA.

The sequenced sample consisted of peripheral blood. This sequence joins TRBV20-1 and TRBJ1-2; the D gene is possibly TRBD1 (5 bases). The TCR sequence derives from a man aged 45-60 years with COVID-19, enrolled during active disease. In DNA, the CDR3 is TGCAGTGCTAGTAGGCAGGGTGATGGCTACACCTTC. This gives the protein CSASRQGDGYTF.